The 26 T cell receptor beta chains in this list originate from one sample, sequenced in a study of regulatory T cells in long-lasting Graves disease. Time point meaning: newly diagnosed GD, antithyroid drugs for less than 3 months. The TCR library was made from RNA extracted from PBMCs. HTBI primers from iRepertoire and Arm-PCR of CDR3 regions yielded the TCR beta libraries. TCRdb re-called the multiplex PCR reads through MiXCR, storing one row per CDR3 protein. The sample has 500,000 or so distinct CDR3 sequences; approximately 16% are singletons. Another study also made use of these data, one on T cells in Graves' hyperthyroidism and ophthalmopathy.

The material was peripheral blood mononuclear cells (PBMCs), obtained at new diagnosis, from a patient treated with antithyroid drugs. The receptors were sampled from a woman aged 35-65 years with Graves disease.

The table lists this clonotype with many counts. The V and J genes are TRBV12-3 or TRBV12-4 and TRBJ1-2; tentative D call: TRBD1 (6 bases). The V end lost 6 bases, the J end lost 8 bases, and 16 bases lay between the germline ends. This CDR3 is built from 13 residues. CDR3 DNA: TGTGCCAGCAGGGCGACAGGCGAGAGCGGCTACACCTTC. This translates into CASRATGESGYTF.

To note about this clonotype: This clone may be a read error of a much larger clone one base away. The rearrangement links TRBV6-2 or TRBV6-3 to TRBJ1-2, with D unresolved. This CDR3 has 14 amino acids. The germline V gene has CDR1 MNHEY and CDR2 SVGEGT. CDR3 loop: CASSEEQFGYGYAF. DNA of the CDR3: TGTGCCAGCAGTGAAGAGCAGTTTGGCTATGGCTACGCCTTC.

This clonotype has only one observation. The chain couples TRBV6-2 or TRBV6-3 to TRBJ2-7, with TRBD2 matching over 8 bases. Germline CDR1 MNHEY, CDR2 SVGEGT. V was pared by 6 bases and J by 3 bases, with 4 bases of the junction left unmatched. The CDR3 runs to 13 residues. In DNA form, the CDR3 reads TGTGCCAGCAGACCGGGACTAGGCTACGAGCAGTACTTC. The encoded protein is CASRPGLGYEQYF.

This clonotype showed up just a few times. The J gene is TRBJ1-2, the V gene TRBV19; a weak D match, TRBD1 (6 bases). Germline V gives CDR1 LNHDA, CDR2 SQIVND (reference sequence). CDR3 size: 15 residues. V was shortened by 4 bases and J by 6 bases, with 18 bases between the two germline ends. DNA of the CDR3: TGTGCCAGTAGTACCCGGGCCCAGGGGAAGGATGGCTACACCTTC. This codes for CASSTRAQGKDGYTF. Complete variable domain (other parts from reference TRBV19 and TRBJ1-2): DGGITQSPKYLFRKEGQNVTLSCEQNLNHDAMYWYRQDPGQGLRLIYYSQIVNDFQKGDIAEGYSVSREKKESFPLTVTSAQKNPTAFYLCASSTRAQGKDGYTFGSGTRLTVV.

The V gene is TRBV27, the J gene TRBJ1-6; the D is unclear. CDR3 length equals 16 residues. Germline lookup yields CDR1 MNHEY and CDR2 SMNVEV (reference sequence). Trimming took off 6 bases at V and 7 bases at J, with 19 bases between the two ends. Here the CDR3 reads CASSLEGRAANSPLHF. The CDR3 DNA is TGTGCCAGCAGCCTAGAAGGGCGGGCAGCGAATTCACCCCTCCACTTT.

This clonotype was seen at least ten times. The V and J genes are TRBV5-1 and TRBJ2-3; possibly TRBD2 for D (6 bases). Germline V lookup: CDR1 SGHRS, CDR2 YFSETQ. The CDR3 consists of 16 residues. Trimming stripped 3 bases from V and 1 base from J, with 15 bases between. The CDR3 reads CASSSFQGGRTDTQYF. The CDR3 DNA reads TGCGCCAGCAGCTCCTTCCAGGGAGGCCGCACAGATACGCAGTATTTT.

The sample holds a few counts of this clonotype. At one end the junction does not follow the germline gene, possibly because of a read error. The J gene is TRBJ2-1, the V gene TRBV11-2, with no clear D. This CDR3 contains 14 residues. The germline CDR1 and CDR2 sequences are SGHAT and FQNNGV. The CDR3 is CASSLGSWNNERFF. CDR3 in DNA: TGTGCCAGCAGCTTAGGGTCCTGGAACAATGAGCGGTTCTTC.

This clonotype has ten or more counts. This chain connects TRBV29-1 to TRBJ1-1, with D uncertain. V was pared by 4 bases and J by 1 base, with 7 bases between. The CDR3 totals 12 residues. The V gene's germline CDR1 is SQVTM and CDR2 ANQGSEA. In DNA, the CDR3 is TGCAGCGTTGCGGGAGGGAACACTGAAGCTTTCTTT. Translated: CSVAGGNTEAFF.

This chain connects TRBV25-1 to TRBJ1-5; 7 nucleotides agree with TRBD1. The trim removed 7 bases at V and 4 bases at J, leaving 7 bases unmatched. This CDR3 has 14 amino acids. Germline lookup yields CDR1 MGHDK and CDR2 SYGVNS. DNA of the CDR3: TGTGCCAGCACCCGGACAGGCGGGAATCAGCCCCAGCATTTT. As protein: CASTRTGGNQPQHF.

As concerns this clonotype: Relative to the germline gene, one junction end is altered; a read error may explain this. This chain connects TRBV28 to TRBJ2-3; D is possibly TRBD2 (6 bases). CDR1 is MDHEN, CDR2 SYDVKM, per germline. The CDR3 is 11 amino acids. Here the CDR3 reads CASSLGDSRVF. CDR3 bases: TGTGCCAGCAGTTTAGGGGACTCCCGCGTTTTT.

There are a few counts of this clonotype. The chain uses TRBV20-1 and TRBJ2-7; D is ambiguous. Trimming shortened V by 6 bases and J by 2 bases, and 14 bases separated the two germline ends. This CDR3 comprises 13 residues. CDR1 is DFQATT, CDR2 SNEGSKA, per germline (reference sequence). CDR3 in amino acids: CSAHSALTYEQYF. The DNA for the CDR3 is TGCAGTGCCCATTCGGCCCTAACCTACGAGCAGTACTTC.

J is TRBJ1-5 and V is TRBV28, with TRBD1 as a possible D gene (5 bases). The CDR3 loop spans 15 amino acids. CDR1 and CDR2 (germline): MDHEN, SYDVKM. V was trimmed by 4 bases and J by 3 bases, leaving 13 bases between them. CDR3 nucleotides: TGTGCCAGCAGTTGGGGGTTACGATCCAATCAGCCCCAGCATTTT. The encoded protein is CASSWGLRSNQPQHF.

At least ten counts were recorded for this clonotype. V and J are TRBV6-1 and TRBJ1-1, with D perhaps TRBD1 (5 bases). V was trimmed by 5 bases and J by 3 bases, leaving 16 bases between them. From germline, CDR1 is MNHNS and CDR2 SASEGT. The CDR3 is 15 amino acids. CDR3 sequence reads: CASSPRGTGDTEAFF. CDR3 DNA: TGTGCCAGCAGTCCCCGGGGGACCGGAGACACTGAAGCTTTCTTT.

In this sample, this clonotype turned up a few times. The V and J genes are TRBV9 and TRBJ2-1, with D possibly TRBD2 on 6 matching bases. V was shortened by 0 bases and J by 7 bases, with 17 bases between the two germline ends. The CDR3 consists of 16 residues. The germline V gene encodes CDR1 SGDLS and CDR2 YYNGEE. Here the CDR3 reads CASSVGEAWKLNEQFF. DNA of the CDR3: TGTGCCAGCAGCGTAGGGGAGGCTTGGAAGTTAAATGAGCAGTTCTTC.

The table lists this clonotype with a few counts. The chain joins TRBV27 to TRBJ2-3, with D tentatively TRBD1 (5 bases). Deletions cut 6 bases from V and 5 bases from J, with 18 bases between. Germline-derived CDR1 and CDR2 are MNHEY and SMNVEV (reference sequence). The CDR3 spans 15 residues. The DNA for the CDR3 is TGTGCCAGCAGGCCTCAGGGTAGGGTCTTAGATACGCAGTATTTT. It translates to CASRPQGRVLDTQYF.

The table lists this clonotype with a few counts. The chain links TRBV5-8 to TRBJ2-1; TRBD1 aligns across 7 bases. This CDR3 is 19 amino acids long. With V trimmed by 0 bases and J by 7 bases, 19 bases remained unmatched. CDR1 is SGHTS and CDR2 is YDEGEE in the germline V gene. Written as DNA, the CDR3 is TGTGCCAGCAGCTTGGGCGTACTTGTCGAGCATCGACAGGGAAATGAGCAGTTCTTC. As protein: CASSLGVLVEHRQGNEQFF.

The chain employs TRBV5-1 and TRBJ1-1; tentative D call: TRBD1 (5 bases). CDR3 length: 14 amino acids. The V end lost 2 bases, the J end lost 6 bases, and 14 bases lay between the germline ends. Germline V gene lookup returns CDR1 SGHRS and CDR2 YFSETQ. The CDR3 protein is CASSLEPGTSEAFF. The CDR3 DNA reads TGCGCCAGCAGCTTAGAGCCCGGGACGTCTGAAGCTTTCTTT.

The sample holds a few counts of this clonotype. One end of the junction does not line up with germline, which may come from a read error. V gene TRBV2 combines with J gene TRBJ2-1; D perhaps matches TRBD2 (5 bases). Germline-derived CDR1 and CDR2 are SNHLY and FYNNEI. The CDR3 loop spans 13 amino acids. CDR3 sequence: CASSKDSNNEQFF. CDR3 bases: TGTGCCAGCAGTAAGGACTCCAACAATGAGCAGTTCTTC.

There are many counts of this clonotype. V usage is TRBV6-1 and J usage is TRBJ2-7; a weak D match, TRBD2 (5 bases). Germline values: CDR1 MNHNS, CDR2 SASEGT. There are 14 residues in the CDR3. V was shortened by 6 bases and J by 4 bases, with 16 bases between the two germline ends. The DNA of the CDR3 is TGTGCCAGCAGCTCCCGGGGAAGCGCGTACGAGCAGTACTTC. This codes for CASSSRGSAYEQYF.

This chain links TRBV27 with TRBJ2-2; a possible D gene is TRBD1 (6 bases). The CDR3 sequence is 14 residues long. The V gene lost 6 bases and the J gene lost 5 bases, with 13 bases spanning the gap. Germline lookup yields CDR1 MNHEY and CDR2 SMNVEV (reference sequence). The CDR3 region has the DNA TGTGCCAGCAGACGGGACACAGAGACCGGGGAGCTGTTTTTT. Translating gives CASRRDTETGELFF.

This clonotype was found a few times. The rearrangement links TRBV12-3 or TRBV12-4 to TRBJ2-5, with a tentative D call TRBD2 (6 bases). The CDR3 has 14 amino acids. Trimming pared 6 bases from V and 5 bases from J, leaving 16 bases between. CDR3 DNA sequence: TGTGCCAGCAGCCAATGGGTTAGCGGTGAGACCCAGTACTTC. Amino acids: CASSQWVSGETQYF.

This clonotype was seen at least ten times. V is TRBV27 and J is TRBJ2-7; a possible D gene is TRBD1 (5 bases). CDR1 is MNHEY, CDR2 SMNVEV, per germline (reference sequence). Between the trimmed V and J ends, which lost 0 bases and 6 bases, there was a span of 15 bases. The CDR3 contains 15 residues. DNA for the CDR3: TGTGCCAGCAGTTTATCACAGGCATTGGGATCCGAGCAGTACTTC. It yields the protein CASSLSQALGSEQYF.

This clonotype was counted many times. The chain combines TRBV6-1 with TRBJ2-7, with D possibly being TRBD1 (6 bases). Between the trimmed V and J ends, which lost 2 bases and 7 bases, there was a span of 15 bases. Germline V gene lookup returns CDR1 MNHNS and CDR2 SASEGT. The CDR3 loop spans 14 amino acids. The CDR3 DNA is TGTGCCAGCAGTGAACGACGGGACACAGGAGAGCAGTACTTC. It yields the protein CASSERRDTGEQYF.

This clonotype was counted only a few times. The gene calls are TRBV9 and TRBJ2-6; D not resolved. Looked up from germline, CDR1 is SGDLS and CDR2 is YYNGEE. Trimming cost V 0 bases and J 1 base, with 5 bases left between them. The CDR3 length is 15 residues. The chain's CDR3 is CASSVGQSGANVLTF. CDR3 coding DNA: TGTGCCAGCAGCGTAGGACAATCTGGGGCCAACGTCCTGACTTTC.

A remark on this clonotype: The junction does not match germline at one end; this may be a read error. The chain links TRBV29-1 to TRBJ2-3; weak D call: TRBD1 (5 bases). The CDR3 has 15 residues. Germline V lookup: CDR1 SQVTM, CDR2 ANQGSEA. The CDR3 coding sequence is TGCGGCGTTGAATCCAGATTAGGGGCCACAGATACGCAGTATTTT. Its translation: CGVESRLGATDTQYF.

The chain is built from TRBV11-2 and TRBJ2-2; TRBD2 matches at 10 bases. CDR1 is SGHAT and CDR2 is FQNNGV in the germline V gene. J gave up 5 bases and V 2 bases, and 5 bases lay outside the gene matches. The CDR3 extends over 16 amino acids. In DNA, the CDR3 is TGTGCCAGCAGCTTAATAACACTAGCGGGGACCGGGGAGCTGTTTTTT. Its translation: CASSLITLAGTGELFF.